This entry features one TCR beta chain sequence. The antigen is undetermined. This specimen comes from a study of cytomegalovirus exposure and HLA in healthy donors. Overall study results and limits: Overall, roughly 160 TCR beta chains were annotated as cytomegalovirus-associated. Being productive about 87% or about 30% of the time was typical of most TCR beta V segments in an earlier analysis. There were several of the most significant clusters that appeared linked to common viral pathogens in a later analysis. A highly shared variant cluster was judged a likely technical artifact.

PCR employed 60 Vbeta and 13 Jbeta primers. Only in-frame clones appear in the TCRdb table, and some are missing; sequencing was by immunoSEQ multiplex PCR. The table records under 250,000 clones, about 80% of them present only once. This CDR3 comprises 13 residues. Trimming left V 1 base short and J 3 bases short, with 7 bases between. Germline V CDR1 and CDR2: LNHDA, SQIVND (reference sequence). This TCR came from a young man in good health and CMV-seronegative. The sample consisted of PBMCs. The chain recombines TRBV19 with TRBJ2-7; D is ambiguous. As DNA, the CDR3 is TGTGCCAGTAGTATAGGGCAATTCTACGAGCAGTACTTC. This encodes CASSIGQFYEQYF.